This T cell receptor beta chain was identified in a study of blood T cell repertoires in COVID-19. Method: immunoSEQ multiplex PCR; TCRdb's copy keeps in-frame clones and lacks some. The table includes approximately 250,000 clones, around 80% detected once. The CDR3 consists of 13 residues. V was pared by 3 bases and J by 3 bases, with 9 bases between. Looked up from germline, CDR1 is SGHRS and CDR2 is YFSETQ. V gene TRBV5-1 combines with J gene TRBJ2-5; D is ambiguous. Material for sequencing was peripheral blood. This receptor was identified in a woman between 35 and 50 years old who had recovered from COVID-19. CDR3 sequence (DNA): TGCGCCAGCAGCTCATCGCCAGAAGAGACCCAGTACTTC. This translates into CASSSSPEETQYF.